The rows below give T cell receptor beta chains drawn from one sample of a study of spatial heterogeneity in lung cancer. TCRdb reprocessed the 5' RACE reads with MiXCR, giving one entry per CDR3 protein. The sample shows over 10,000 distinct CDR3 sequences, over 3% of them seen only once. The sample consisted of lung tumor tissue, taken at surgery. The receptors were sampled from a male donor with early-stage non-small cell lung cancer. The conserved cysteine and the conserved F or W are not part of the CDR3 here. D genes are given only for firm matches.

>TRBD2|TRBV10-1
ASSGTSGAPSTDTQY
>NA|TRBV19
ASSGFSGNTIY
>TRBD1|TRBV20-1
SATRGGTEAF
>TRBD1|TRBV4-3
ASSQEVRGCGELF
>NA|TRBV30
AWSVLGGELF
>NA|TRBV12-3/TRBV12-4
ASSFGTAGTGELF
>NA|TRBV5-1
ASSLGQRRYEQY
>NA|TRBV20-1
SASQWSGNTIY
>NA|TRBV4-1
ASSPPGREEQY
>NA|TRBV20-1
STPAPGFSDNEQF
>NA|TRBV15
ATSRSSGARNEQF
>NA|TRBV5-1
ASSPNLGYGDT
>TRBD2|TRBV20-1
SARDPASGRYNEQF
>NA|TRBV20-1
SARDMRVPDTQY
>NA|TRBV27
ASSFLGSYGDT
>NA|TRBV5-1
ASSFQTGQNTEAF
>NA|TRBV5-1
ASSLRLAGETQY
>NA|TRBV20-1
SVPGGPVSSGEQY
>NA|TRBV11-2
ASSLGSRYEQF
>TRBD1|TRBV20-1
SARQVGQGNEQF
>NA|TRBV29-1
SAGWYPQDTQY
>NA|TRBV6-1
ASLPSNTGELF
>TRBD2|TRBV6-2/TRBV6-3
ASSLGLARNEQF
>TRBD2|TRBV6-1
ASLTGTGGRDTQY
>NA|TRBV24-1
ATSLPGKETQY
>NA|TRBV25-1
ASQNVGEQF
>NA|TRBV7-2
ASSWGGTDTQY
>NA|TRBV19
ATLVAESSGNTIY
>NA|TRBV24-1
ATGQGAQETQY
>NA|TRBV9
ASSGPGNRNEKLF
>NA|TRBV29-1
SVRWGTGELF
>TRBD2|TRBV4-1
ASSQGSAGGFSYNEQF
>TRBD1|TRBV7-9
ASSSGQGTYNSPLH
>NA|TRBV12-3/TRBV12-4
ASSEGNYGYT
>NA|TRBV12-3/TRBV12-4
ASSPSSGNQPQH
>TRBD2|TRBV20-1
SARDVAGVLNNEQF
>NA|TRBV5-4
ASSLAGRDTQY
>TRBD2|TRBV6-1
ASSIAGENTGELF
>NA|TRBV10-3
AISESSRGEETQY
>NA|TRBV6-5
ASSTNWNEQF
>NA|TRBV7-8
ASSLQGPYEQY
>NA|TRBV11-2
ASSFYPGRLNTEAF
>NA|TRBV18
ASSPLMETEAF